The 5 T cell receptor beta chains reported below all come from one sample, sequenced in a study of immune evolution from preneoplasia to lung adenocarcinoma. Repertoires were generated with immunoSEQ multiplex PCR, while TCRdb's copy carries only in-frame clones and drops some. The repertoire consists of around 9,100 clones, with 75% to 90% occurring once and the leading ten covering less than 3%. Sequencing input: FFPE lung adenocarcinoma in situ tissue. The receptors derive from a person between 65 and 79 years old with lung adenocarcinoma.

CDR3 sequence: CASSLLAGELFF. The CDR3 DNA is TGTGCCAGCAGTTTGCTGGCCGGGGAGCTGTTTTTT. V and J are TRBV28 and TRBJ2-2; D not certain. Looked up from germline, CDR1 is MDHEN and CDR2 is SYDVKM. This CDR3 has 12 amino acids. V was shortened by 3 bases and J by 6 bases, with 5 bases between the two germline ends. The whole variable domain, filled in from reference TRBV28 and TRBJ2-2, reads DVKVTQSSRYLVKRTGEKVFLECVQDMDHENMFWYRQDPGLGLRLIYFSYDVKMKEKGDIPEGYSVSREKKERFSLILESASTNQTSMYLCASSLLAGELFFGEGSRLTVL.

The rearrangement joins TRBV9 to TRBJ2-1; D gene unclear. V lost 3 bases and J 0 bases, leaving 4 bases between the germline ends. The germline V gene encodes CDR1 SGDLS and CDR2 YYNGEE. The CDR3 contains 13 residues. The chain's CDR3 is CASSDDSYNEQFF. The CDR3 DNA follows: TGTGCCAGCAGCGATGACTCCTACAATGAGCAGTTCTTC.

This clone has only one observation. The chain has TRBV7-9 and TRBJ2-7; TRBD2 matches at 7 bases. V was pared by 5 bases and J by 5 bases, with 6 bases of the junction left unmatched. The CDR3 consists of 13 residues. Germline CDR1 reads SEHNR; CDR2 reads FQNEAQ (reference sequence). CDR3 amino acids: CASSLIRGDEQYF. DNA for the CDR3: TGTGCCAGCAGCCTTATCCGGGGGGACGAGCAGTACTTC.

The chain has TRBV11-2 and TRBJ2-2, with D perhaps TRBD1 (6 bases). Trimming pared 3 bases from V and 5 bases from J, leaving 10 bases between. Germline CDR1 reads SGHAT; CDR2 reads FQNNGV. The CDR3 spans 14 residues. The CDR3 loop reads CASSFGRGTGELFF. The CDR3 DNA is TGTGCCAGCAGCTTTGGCAGGGGAACCGGGGAGCTGTTTTTT.

Of note for this clone: Mismatch with germline at one junction end may stem from a read error. CDR3 coding DNA: TGTGCCATCAGCGGACAGGAGGGTTTCTATGGCCACACCTTC. Translated: CAISGQEGFYGHTF. This rearrangement joins TRBV10-3 to TRBJ1-2, with 7 positions matching TRBD1. The CDR3 is 14 amino acids. CDR1 is ENHRY and CDR2 is SYGVKD in the germline V gene.